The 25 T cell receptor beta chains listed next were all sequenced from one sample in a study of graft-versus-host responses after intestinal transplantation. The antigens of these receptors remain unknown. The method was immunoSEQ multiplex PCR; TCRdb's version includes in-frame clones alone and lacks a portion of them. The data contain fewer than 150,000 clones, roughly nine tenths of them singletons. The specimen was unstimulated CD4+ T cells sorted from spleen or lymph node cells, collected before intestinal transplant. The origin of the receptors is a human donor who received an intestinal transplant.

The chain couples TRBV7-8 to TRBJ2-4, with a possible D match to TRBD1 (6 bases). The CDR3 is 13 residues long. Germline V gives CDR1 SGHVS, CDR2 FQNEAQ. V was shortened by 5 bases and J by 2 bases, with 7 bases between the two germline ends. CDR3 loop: CASSRDTKNIQYF. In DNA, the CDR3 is TGTGCCAGCAGCCGGGACACCAAAAACATTCAGTACTTC.

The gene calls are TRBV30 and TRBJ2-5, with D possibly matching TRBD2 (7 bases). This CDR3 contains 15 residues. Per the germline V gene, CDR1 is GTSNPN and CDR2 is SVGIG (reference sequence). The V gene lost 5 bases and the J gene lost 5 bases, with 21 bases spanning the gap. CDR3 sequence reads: CAWSEGGAQGETQYF. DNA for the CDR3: TGTGCCTGGTCCGAGGGAGGGGCCCAGGGGGAGACCCAGTACTTC.

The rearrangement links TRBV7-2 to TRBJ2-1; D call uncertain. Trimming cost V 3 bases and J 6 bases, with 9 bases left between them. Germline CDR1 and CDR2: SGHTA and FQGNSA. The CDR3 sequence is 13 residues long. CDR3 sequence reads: CASSFPVGNEQFF. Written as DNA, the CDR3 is TGTGCCAGCAGCTTCCCGGTGGGCAATGAGCAGTTCTTC.

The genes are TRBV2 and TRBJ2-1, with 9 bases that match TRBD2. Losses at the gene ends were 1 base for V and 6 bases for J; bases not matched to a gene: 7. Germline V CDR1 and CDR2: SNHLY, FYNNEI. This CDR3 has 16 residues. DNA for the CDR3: TGTGCCAGCAGTGAAGGTCCTAGCGGGGTTGGCAATGAGCAGTTCTTC. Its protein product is CASSEGPSGVGNEQFF.

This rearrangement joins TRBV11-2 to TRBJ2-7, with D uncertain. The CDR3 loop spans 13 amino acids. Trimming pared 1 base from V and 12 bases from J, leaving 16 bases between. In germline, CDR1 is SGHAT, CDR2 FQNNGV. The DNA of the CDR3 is TGTGCCAGCAGCTTAGGGACGGAAACAAATTCGTACTTC. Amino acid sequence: CASSLGTETNSYF.

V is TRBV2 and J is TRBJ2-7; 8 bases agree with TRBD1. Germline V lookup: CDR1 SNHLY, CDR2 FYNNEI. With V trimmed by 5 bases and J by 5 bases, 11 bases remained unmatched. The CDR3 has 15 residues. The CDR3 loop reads CASSHLDREFNEQYF. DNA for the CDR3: TGTGCCAGCAGTCACCTGGACAGGGAATTCAACGAGCAGTACTTC.

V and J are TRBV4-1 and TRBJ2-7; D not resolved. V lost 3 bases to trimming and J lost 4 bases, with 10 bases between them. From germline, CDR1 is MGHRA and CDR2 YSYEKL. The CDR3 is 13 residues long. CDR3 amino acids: CASSQGFQYEQYF. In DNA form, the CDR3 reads TGCGCCAGCAGCCAGGGGTTTCAGTACGAGCAGTACTTC.

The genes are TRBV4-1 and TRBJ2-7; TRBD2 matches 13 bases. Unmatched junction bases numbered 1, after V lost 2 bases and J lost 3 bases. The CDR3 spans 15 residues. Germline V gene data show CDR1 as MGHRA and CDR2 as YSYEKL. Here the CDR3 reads CASSQTSGGGYEQYF. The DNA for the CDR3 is TGCGCCAGCAGCCAAACTAGCGGGGGGGGCTACGAGCAGTACTTC.

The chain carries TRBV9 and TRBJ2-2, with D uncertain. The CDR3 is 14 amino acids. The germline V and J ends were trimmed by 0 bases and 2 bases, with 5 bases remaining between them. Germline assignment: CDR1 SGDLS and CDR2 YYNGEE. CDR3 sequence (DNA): TGTGCCAGCAGCGTAGCTCGAAACACCGGGGAGCTGTTTTTT. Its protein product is CASSVARNTGELFF.

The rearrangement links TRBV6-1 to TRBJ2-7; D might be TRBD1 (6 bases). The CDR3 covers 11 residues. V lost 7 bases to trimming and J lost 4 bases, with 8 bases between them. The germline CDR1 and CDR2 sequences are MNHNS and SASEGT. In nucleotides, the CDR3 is TGTGCCAGCAATACAGGGTACGAGCAGTACTTC. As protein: CASNTGYEQYF.

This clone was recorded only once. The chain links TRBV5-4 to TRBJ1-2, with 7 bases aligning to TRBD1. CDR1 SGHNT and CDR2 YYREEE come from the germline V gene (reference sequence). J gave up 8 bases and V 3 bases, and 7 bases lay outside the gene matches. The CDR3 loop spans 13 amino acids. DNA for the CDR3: TGTGCCAGCAGCTCCCGACAGGGTCGAGGCTACACCTTC. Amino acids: CASSSRQGRGYTF. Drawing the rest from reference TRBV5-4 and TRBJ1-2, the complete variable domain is ETGVTQSPTHLIKTRGQQVTLRCSSQSGHNTVSWYQQALGQGPQFIFQYYREEENGRGNFPPRFSGLQFPNYSSELNVNALELDDSALYLCASSSRQGRGYTFGSGTRLTVV.

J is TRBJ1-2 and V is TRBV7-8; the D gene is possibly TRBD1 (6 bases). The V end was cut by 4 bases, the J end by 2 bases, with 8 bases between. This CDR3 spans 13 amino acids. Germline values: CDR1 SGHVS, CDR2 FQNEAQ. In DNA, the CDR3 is TGTGCCAGCAGCTCCACAGGGAACTATGGCTACACCTTC. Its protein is CASSSTGNYGYTF.

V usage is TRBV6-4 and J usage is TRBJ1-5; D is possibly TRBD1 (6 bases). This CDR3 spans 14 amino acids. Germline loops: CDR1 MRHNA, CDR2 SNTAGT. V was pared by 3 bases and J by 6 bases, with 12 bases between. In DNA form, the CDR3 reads TGTGCCAGCAGTGAAACCGGGGGCAGTCAGCCCCAGCATTTT. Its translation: CASSETGGSQPQHF.

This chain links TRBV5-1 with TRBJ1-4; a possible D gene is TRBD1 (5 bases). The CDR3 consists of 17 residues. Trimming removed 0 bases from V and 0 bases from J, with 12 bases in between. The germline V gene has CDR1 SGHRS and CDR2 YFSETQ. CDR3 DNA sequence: TGCGCCAGCAGCTTGGGGGGGTCGAGGTCAACTAATGAAAAACTGTTTTTT. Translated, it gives CASSLGGSRSTNEKLFF.

The DNA for the CDR3 is TGCGCCAGCAGCTTGAAAGGCAATGAAAAACTGTTTTTT. As protein: CASSLKGNEKLFF. The chain joins TRBV5-1 to TRBJ1-4; D gene ambiguous. The CDR3 runs to 13 residues. V was trimmed by 1 base and J by 5 bases, leaving 6 bases between them. The germline gives CDR1 SGHRS, CDR2 YFSETQ.

The CDR3 reads CASSEIPTSYEQYF. CDR3 DNA sequence: TGTGCCAGCAGTGAAATACCGACCTCCTACGAGCAGTACTTC. The chain is built from TRBV6-1 and TRBJ2-7, with D uncertain. From germline, CDR1 is MNHNS and CDR2 SASEGT. V lost 2 bases, J lost 0 bases, and 8 bases lay in between. The CDR3 totals 14 residues.

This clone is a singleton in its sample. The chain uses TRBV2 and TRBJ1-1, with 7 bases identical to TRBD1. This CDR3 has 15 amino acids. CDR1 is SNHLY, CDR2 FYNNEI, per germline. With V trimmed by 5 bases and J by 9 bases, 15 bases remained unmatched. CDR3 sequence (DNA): TGTGCCAGCAGTCCTACCTCTGGACAGGCAAAAAAAGCTTTCTTT. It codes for CASSPTSGQAKKAFF.

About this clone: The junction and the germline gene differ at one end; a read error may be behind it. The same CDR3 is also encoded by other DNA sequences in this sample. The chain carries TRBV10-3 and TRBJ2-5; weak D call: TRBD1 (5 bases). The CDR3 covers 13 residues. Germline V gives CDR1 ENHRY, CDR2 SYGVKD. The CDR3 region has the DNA TGTGCCATTAGTGGGGCAGGGAAGGAGACCCAGTACTTC. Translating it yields CAISGAGKETQYF.

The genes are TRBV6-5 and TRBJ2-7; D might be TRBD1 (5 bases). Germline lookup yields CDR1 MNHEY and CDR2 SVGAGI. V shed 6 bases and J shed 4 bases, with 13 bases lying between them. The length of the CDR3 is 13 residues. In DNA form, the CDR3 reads TGTGCCAGCAGCCCAGGGTTTCCTTACGAGCAGTACTTC. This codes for CASSPGFPYEQYF.

The DNA of the CDR3 is TGTGCCAGCAGCGTAGTCCCAGGGCCGACCAAGGGGGAGCTGTTTTTT. Its translation: CASSVVPGPTKGELFF. The chain couples TRBV9 to TRBJ2-2; TRBD1 might be the D (5 bases). The CDR3 length is 16 residues. V gave up 0 bases and J gave up 8 bases, with 17 bases separating them. Germline assignment: CDR1 SGDLS and CDR2 YYNGEE.

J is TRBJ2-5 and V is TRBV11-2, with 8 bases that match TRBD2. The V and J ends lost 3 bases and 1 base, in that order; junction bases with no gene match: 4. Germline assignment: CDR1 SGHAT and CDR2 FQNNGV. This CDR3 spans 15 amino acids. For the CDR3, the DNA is TGTGCCAGCAGCTTCCCCGGGGGGGCCCAAGAGACCCAGTACTTC. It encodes CASSFPGGAQETQYF.

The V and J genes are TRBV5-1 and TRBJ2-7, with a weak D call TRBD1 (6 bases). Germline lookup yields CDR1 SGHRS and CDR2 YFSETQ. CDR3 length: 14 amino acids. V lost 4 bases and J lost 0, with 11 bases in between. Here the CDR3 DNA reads TGCGCCAGCAGCAGCGGACAGAGCTCCTACGAGCAGTACTTC. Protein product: CASSSGQSSYEQYF. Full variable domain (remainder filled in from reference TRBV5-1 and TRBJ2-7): KAGVTQTPRYLIKTRGQQVTLSCSPISGHRSVSWYQQTPGQGLQFLFEYFSETQRNKGNFPGRFSGRQFSNSRSEMNVSTLELGDSALYLCASSSGQSSYEQYFGPGTRLTVT.

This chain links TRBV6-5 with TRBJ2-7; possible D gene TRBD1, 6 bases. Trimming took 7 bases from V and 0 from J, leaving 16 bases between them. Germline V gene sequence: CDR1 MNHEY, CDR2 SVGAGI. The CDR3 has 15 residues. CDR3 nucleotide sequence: TGTGCCAGCAAAAAGGGACAAATGGTCTCCTACGAGCAGTACTTC. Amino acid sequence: CASKKGQMVSYEQYF.

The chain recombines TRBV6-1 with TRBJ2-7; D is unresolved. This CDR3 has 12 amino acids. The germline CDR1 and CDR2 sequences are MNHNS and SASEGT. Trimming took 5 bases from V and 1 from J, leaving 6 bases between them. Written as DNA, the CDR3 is TGTGCCAGCAGTTCCGGGTCCTACGAGCAGTACTTC. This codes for CASSSGSYEQYF.

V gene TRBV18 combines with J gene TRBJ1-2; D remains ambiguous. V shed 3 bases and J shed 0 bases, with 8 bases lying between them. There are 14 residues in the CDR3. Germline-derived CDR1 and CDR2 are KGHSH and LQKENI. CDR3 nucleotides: TGTGCCAGCTCACCGGGAGCCCCTAACTATGGCTACACCTTC. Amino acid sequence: CASSPGAPNYGYTF.